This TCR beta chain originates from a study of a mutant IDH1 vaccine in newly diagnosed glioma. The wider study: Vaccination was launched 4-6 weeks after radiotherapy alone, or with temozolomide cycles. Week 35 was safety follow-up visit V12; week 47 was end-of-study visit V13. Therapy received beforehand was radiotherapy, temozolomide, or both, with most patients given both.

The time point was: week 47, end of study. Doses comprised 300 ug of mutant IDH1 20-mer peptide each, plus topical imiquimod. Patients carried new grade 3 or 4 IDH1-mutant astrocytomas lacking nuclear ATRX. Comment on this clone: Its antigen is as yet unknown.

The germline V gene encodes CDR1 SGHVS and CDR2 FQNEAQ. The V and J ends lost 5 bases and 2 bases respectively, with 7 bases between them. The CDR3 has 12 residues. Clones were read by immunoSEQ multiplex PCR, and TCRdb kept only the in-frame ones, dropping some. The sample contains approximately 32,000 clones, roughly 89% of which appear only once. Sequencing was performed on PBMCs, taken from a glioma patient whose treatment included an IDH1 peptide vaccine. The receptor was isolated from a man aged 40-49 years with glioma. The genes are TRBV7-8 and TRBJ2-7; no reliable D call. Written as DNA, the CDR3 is TGTGCCAGCAGCCGAATTACCTACGAGCAGTACTTC. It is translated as CASSRITYEQYF. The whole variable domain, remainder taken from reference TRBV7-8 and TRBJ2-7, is GAGVSQSPRYKVAKRGQDVALRCDPISGHVSLFWYQQALGQGPEFLTYFQNEAQLDKSGLPSDRFFAERPEGSVSTLKIQRTQQEDSAVYLCASSRITYEQYFGPGTRLTVT.